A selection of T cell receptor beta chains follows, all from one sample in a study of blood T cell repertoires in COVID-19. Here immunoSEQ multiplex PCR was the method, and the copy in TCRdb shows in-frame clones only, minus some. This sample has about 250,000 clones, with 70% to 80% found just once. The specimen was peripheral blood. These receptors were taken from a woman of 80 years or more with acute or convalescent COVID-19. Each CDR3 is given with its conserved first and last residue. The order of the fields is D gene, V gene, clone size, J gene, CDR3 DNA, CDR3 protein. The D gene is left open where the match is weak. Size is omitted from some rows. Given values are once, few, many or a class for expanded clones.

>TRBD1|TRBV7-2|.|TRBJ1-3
TGTGCCAGCAGCCTAGGGGGACAGATTAGAAACACCATATATTTT
CASSLGGQIRNTIYF
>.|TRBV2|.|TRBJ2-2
TGTGCCAGCACTATCGAGAGTTTGGGAGGTGGCGGGGAGCTGTTTTTT
CASTIESLGGGGELFF
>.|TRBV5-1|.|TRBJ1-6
TGCGCCAGCAGCCCGCACGGTCGGAATTCACCCCTCCACTTT
CASSPHGRNSPLHF
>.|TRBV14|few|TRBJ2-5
TGTGCCAGCAGCTACAAGTCCAAAGAGACCCAGTACTTC
CASSYKSKETQYF
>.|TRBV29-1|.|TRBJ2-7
TGCAGCGTTGAGGGAGGGGGCGAGCAGTACTTC
CSVEGGGEQYF
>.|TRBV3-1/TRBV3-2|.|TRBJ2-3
TGTGCCAGCAGCCAAGAAGGGGGGGAAACGCAGTATTTT
CASSQEGGETQYF
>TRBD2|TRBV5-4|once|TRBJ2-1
TGTGCCAGCAGCCTTAGCGGGAGCTCCTACAATGAGCAGTTCTTC
CASSLSGSSYNEQFF
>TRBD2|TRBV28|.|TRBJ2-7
TGTGCCAGCAGTTCGGGCGGGGGATACTACGAGCAGTACTTC
CASSSGGGYYEQYF
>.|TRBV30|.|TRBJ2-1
TGTGCCTGGAGTGTCGGACGGGAGCGCAATGAGCAGTTCTTC
CAWSVGRERNEQFF
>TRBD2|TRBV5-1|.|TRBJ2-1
TGCGCCAGCAGCCTACCTAATAGCGGGAGGCTCTACAATGAGCAGTTCTTC
CASSLPNSGRLYNEQFF
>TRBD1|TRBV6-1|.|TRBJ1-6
TGTGCCAGCAGTGAATATCGACAGGGTAATTCACCCCTCCACTTT
CASSEYRQGNSPLHF
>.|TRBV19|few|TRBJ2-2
TGTGCCAGTAGGCTCAGGGGGGACGGGGAGCTGTTTTTT
CASRLRGDGELFF
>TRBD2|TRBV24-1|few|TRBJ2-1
TGTGCCACCAGTGATTCCCATCCCGGGACTAGGGCGCAGTTCTTC
CATSDSHPGTRAQFF
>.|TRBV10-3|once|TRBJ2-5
TGTGCCATCGGGAGTCCGGGAGAGACCCAGTACTTC
CAIGSPGETQYF
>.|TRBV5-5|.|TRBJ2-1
TGTGCCAGCAGCCCCACAGGTAGCTCCTACAATGAGCAGTTCTTC
CASSPTGSSYNEQFF
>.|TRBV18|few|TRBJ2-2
TGTGCCAGCTCACGCGGGGTGACCGCCGGGGAGCTGTTTTTT
CASSRGVTAGELFF
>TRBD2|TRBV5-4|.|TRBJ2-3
TGTGCCAGCAGCCCGGCGGCTAGCGGGAGGGCCCGGGATACGCAGTATTTT
CASSPAASGRARDTQYF
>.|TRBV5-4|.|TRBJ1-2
TGTGCCAGCAGCTCCGACAGCATCCCCTATGGCTACACCTTC
CASSSDSIPYGYTF
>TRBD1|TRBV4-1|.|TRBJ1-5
TGCGCCAGCAGCCAAGATAAGACAGGGGGCAGAAATAGCAATCAGCCCCAGCATTTT
CASSQDKTGGRNSNQPQHF
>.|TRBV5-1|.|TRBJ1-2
TGCGCCAGCAGCAAGGATGGGTTACAGGGTTTTGGTAGAGGCTACACCTTC
CASSKDGLQGFGRGYTF
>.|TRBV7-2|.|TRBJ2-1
TGTGCCAGCAGCGCACCTAGGTGGGTATCCTACAATGAGCAGTTCTTC
CASSAPRWVSYNEQFF
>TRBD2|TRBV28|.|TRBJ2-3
TGTGCCAGCAGTTCCCCCCGACTAGCGGGATTAACAGATACGCAGTATTTT
CASSSPRLAGLTDTQYF
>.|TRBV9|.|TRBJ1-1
TGTGCCAGCAGCGTCTACGACAGGTTGAACACTGAAGCTTTCTTT
CASSVYDRLNTEAFF
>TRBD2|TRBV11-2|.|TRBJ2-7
TGTGCCAGCAGGCCGACTAGCGGGGGCTACGAGCAGTACTTC
CASRPTSGGYEQYF
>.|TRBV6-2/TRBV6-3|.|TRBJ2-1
TGTGCCAGCAGTTACCCCCAGCGGGCTCCCTACAATGAGCAGTTCTTC
CASSYPQRAPYNEQFF
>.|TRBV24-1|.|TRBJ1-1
TGTGCCACCAGTCTGGAGCAGAGCACTGAAGCTTTCTTT
CATSLEQSTEAFF
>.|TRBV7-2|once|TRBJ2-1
TGTGCCAGCAGCTTGCTCCAGGGTTCCTACAATGAGCAGTTCTTC
CASSLLQGSYNEQFF
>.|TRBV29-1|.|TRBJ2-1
TGCAGCGTTCAGGGTCTAAATGAGCAGTTCTTC
CSVQGLNEQFF
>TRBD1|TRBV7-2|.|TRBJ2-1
TGTGCCAGCAGCTTTTTCCCGGGACAGGGCTACAATGAGCAGTTCTTC
CASSFFPGQGYNEQFF
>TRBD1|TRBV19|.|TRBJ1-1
TGTGCCAGTAGTATCAGGGGGCTGGTCACTGAAGCTTTCTTT
CASSIRGLVTEAFF
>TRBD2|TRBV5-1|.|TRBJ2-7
TGCGCCAGCAGCTTGAAGGACGGGGGGAGCTCCTACGAGCAGTACTTC
CASSLKDGGSSYEQYF
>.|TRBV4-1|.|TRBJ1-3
TGCGCCAGCAGCCAAGACCCAGTCTCTGGAAACACCATATATTTT
CASSQDPVSGNTIYF
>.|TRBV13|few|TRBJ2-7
TGTGCCAGCAGCTTAGGCCCCGGGAACGGCTACGAGCAGTACTTC
CASSLGPGNGYEQYF
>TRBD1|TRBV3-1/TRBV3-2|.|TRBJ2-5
TGTGCCAGCAGCCAAGATCTAGGTGCCCAAACTTGGACAGGTCGGGAGACCCAGTACTTC
CASSQDLGAQTWTGRETQYF
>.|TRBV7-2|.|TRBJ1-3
TGTGCCAGCAGCCTCTCTGAGAACACCATATATTTT
CASSLSENTIYF
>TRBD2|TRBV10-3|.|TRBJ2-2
TGTGCCATCAACCAACTAGCGGGAGTAGGTAACACCGGGGAGCTGTTTTTT
CAINQLAGVGNTGELFF
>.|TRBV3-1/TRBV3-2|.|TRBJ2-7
TGTGCCAGCAGCCATGCGGCAAATGAGTACGAGCAGTACTTC
CASSHAANEYEQYF